A selection of T cell receptor beta chains follows, all from one sample in a study of blood T cells in healthy people across ages. TCRdb called the 5' RACE reads again in MiXCR, with one record for every CDR3 protein. The sample includes approximately 1.5 million distinct CDR3 sequences, approximately 43% of them seen just once. The sequenced material came from blood. Receptors were obtained from a woman younger than 35 in good health. Both conserved end residues are part of each CDR3. The D gene is left open where the match is weak. Size tells how often a clone was seen (once, few, many) or the class of an expanded clone, and some rows leave it out.

V	D	size	J	CDR3	DNA
TRBV6-2/TRBV6-3	NA	NA	TRBJ2-7	CASSVYREQYF	TGTGCCAGCAGTGTCTATCGTGAGCAGTACTTC
TRBV6-6	NA	many	TRBJ2-4	CASSYLAKNIQYF	TGTGCCAGCAGTTACCTAGCCAAAAACATTCAGTACTTC
TRBV7-3	TRBD1	NA	TRBJ2-4	CASSSGQGNIQYF	TGTGCCAGCAGCTCGGGACAGGGGAACATTCAGTACTTC
TRBV25-1	NA	few	TRBJ2-7	CASSGWRGSEYEQYF	TGTGCCAGCAGTGGATGGAGGGGATCTGAGTACGAGCAGTACTTC
TRBV2	TRBD1	NA	TRBJ1-2	CASSGDSHYGYTF	TGCGCCAGCAGCGGGGACAGTCATTATGGCTACACCTTC
TRBV4-1	NA	few	TRBJ2-3	CASSQGAVRTDTQYF	TGCGCCAGCAGCCAAGGAGCAGTGCGCACAGATACGCAGTATTTT
TRBV15	NA	NA	TRBJ2-1	CATSSQGIGIGNEQFF	TGTGCCACCAGCAGTCAGGGGATTGGTATAGGCAATGAGCAGTTCTTC
TRBV20-1	TRBD2	NA	TRBJ2-7	CSAPGPRDSGGTYEQYF	TGCAGTGCTCCTGGACCGCGGGATTCGGGAGGGACGTACGAGCAGTACTTC
TRBV10-1	TRBD1	NA	TRBJ2-1	CASSELTGVYNEQFF	TGCGCCAGCAGTGAGTTGACAGGGGTATACAATGAGCAGTTCTTC
TRBV24-1	NA	NA	TRBJ2-1	CATSDYAGNEQFF	TGTGCCACCAGTGATTACGCGGGCAATGAGCAGTTCTTC
TRBV29-1	NA	NA	TRBJ2-3	CSARPGGVATDTQYF	TGCAGCGCCCGACCTGGCGGGGTGGCCACAGATACGCAGTATTTT
TRBV9	NA	once	TRBJ2-7	CASSAVPYPSYEQYF	TGTGCCAGCAGCGCCGTTCCGTACCCCTCCTACGAGCAGTACTTC
TRBV3-1	NA	once	TRBJ2-5	CASSPKARETQYF	TGTGCCAGCAGCCCAAAAGCCCGAGAGACCCAGTACTTC
TRBV20-1	TRBD1	NA	TRBJ2-1	CSAEGTVYNEQFF	TGCAGTGCTGAAGGGACAGTTTACAATGAGCAGTTCTTC
TRBV20-1	NA	NA	TRBJ2-5	CSARRTDLGTQYF	TGCAGTGCTCGTCGTACTGACTTAGGGACCCAGTACTTC
TRBV4-2	NA	few	TRBJ2-1	CASSQILGNEQFF	TGTGCCAGCAGCCAGATCCTAGGGAATGAGCAGTTCTTC
TRBV6-2/TRBV6-3	NA	few	TRBJ2-3	CASRQGGTQYF	TGTGCCAGCAGACAGGGCGGGACGCAGTATTTT
TRBV29-1	TRBD2	few	TRBJ2-7	CSVDGLGPGEGYEQYF	TGCAGCGTTGACGGCTTGGGACCCGGGGAGGGGTACGAGCAGTACTTC
TRBV7-6	TRBD1	NA	TRBJ2-7	CAGTQGATSLRQYF	TGTGCCGGCACCCAGGGGGCGACTAGTCTTAGGCAGTACTTC
TRBV5-1	TRBD2	once	TRBJ2-1	CASSSSLAGGRNEQFF	TGCGCCAGCAGCTCCTCACTAGCGGGGGGGAGGAATGAGCAGTTCTTC
TRBV12-3/TRBV12-4	NA	many	TRBJ2-7	CASSFIQESSYEQYF	TGTGCCAGCAGTTTCATACAGGAAAGCTCCTACGAGCAGTACTTC
TRBV20-1	NA	NA	TRBJ2-7	CSVDFRLSYEQYF	TGCAGTGTCGACTTCAGGCTCTCCTACGAGCAGTACTTC
TRBV4-3	NA	NA	TRBJ2-7	CASSQGPPASYEQYF	TGCGCCAGCAGCCAAGGACCCCCAGCCTCCTACGAGCAGTACTTC
TRBV5-1	TRBD2	NA	TRBJ2-3	CASSIGASGRTYTQYF	TGCGCCAGCAGCATTGGGGCTAGCGGGAGGACCTATACGCAGTATTTT
TRBV20-1	TRBD1	NA	TRBJ1-6	CSAKTGGTYNSPLHF	TGCAGTGCTAAGACAGGGGGCACCTATAATTCACCCCTCCACTTT
TRBV28	NA	NA	TRBJ2-7	CASSFAGLYEQYF	TGTGCCAGCAGTTTTGCAGGCTTGTACGAGCAGTACTTC
TRBV9	NA	few	TRBJ2-3	CASSVWGGTDTQYF	TGTGCCAGCAGCGTATGGGGGGGCACAGATACGCAGTATTTT
TRBV12-3/TRBV12-4	TRBD2	few	TRBJ2-7	CASRHHTLEGGYEQYF	TGTGCCAGCAGGCACCACACACTGGAGGGAGGGTACGAGCAGTACTTC
TRBV20-1	TRBD1	NA	TRBJ1-1	CSAPRTGGLNTEAFF	TGCAGTGCTCCTAGGACAGGGGGCTTGAACACTGAAGCTTTCTTT
TRBV29-1	NA	NA	TRBJ2-1	CSVEFGGSYNEQFF	TGCAGCGTTGAGTTCGGAGGCTCCTACAATGAGCAGTTCTTC
TRBV27	NA	few	TRBJ1-2	CASSRRGVALNYGYTF	TGTGCCAGCAGCCGACGGGGGGTGGCCTTGAACTATGGCTACACCTTC
TRBV9	TRBD1	few	TRBJ2-1	CASSARRDRGISDEQFF	TGTGCCAGCAGCGCCAGAAGGGACAGGGGCATCAGCGATGAGCAGTTCTTC
TRBV4-1	NA	once	TRBJ2-4	CASSQGQGLYNEQYF	TGCGCCAGCAGCCAAGGCCAGGGGCTCTACAATGAGCAGTACTTC
TRBV12-5	NA	few	TRBJ1-2	CASGSLGYGYTF	TGTGCTAGTGGTTCTCTGGGCTATGGCTACACCTTC
TRBV24-1	TRBD1	NA	TRBJ2-5	CATDPEGQGNQETQYF	TGTGCCACCGATCCAGAGGGACAGGGGAACCAAGAGACCCAGTACTTC
TRBV6-1	TRBD1	few	TRBJ2-7	CASSRQGTDEQYF	TGTGCCAGCAGTCGACAGGGAACCGACGAGCAGTACTTC
TRBV15	NA	NA	TRBJ2-7	CATSRDGPSYEQYF	TGTGCCACCAGCAGAGATGGTCCTTCCTACGAGCAGTACTTC
TRBV9	NA	NA	TRBJ2-3	CASSLGPMSPDTQYF	TGTGCCAGCAGTCTAGGACCTATGAGCCCAGATACGCAGTATTTT
TRBV9	TRBD2	NA	TRBJ2-7	CASSPPRAGGYEQYF	TGTGCCAGCAGCCCCCCAAGAGCGGGAGGGTACGAGCAGTACTTC
TRBV27	TRBD1	NA	TRBJ2-7	CASSLRRDSGYEQYF	TGTGCCAGCAGTTTGCGACGGGACAGTGGCTACGAGCAGTACTTC
TRBV28	NA	once	TRBJ2-7	CASRERQGGFYEQYF	TGTGCCAGCAGGGAAAGACAGGGAGGGTTCTACGAGCAGTACTTC
TRBV11-2	NA	NA	TRBJ1-1	CASSPPETGRSTEAFF	TGTGCCAGCAGTCCCCCAGAAACGGGAAGGAGCACTGAAGCTTTCTTT
TRBV18	NA	NA	TRBJ2-3	CASAAQVDTQYF	TGTGCCAGCGCAGCGCAGGTAGATACGCAGTATTTT
TRBV27	NA	NA	TRBJ1-2	CASRLKTGQGYTF	TGTGCCAGCAGACTCAAAACAGGGCAAGGCTACACCTTC
TRBV4-3	NA	NA	TRBJ2-1	CASSQEPFSSYNEQFF	TGCGCCAGCAGCCAAGAACCTTTTAGCTCCTACAATGAGCAGTTCTTC
TRBV4-3	NA	NA	TRBJ1-4	CASSQVVQENEKLFF	TGCGCCAGCAGCCAAGTGGTACAGGAGAATGAAAAACTGTTTTTT
TRBV9	NA	few	TRBJ2-1	CASSVAGLAKRGQFF	TGTGCCAGCAGCGTAGCTGGGCTAGCTAAACGGGGGCAGTTCTTC
TRBV20-1	NA	NA	TRBJ2-3	CSARVGVGDTQYF	TGCAGTGCTAGAGTGGGAGTCGGAGATACGCAGTATTTT
TRBV6-6	NA	few	TRBJ1-1	CASSPYGSEEAFF	TGTGCCAGCAGTCCCTATGGTTCCGAGGAAGCTTTCTTT
TRBV6-5	NA	NA	TRBJ1-1	CASTIPGVNSEAFF	TGTGCCAGCACCATTCCGGGGGTAAACTCTGAAGCTTTCTTT
TRBV9	NA	NA	TRBJ2-1	CASRGEDNEQFF	TGTGCCAGCAGGGGGGAGGACAATGAGCAGTTCTTC
TRBV20-1	TRBD1	NA	TRBJ1-2	CSAEDRGRHNYGYTF	TGCAGTGCCGAAGACAGGGGTCGTCACAACTATGGCTACACCTTC
TRBV29-1	NA	few	TRBJ2-5	CSSGTPETQYF	TGCAGCTCCGGGACACCTGAGACCCAGTACTTC